This entry lists 4 T cell receptor beta chains sequenced from one sample in a study of T-cell memory formation after mild COVID-19. TCRdb re-analysed the 5' RACE reads in MiXCR, keeping a single row per CDR3 protein. There are over 130,000 distinct CDR3 sequences in the sample; 11% to 15% occur only once, and roughly 28% lies in the top ten. Sequencing was done on a sample of PBMCs or a T cell subset sorted from them (not recorded which). Every receptor here comes from an adult woman who had mild COVID-19 (a few samples of this study predate the infection). Cell type and time point are not known.

This chain uses TRBV19 with TRBJ1-1; TRBD1 matches at 7 bases. Germline CDR1 is LNHDA and CDR2 is SQIVND (reference sequence). The CDR3 is 14 amino acids. The V and J ends lost 11 bases and 0 bases, in that order; junction bases with no gene match: 9. The CDR3: CAASGTVMNTEAFF. The CDR3 DNA sequence: TGTGCCGCCTCAGGGACAGTCATGAACACTGAAGCTTTCTTT.

This clonotype was detected a few times. The chain is built from TRBV15 and TRBJ2-7, with D perhaps matching TRBD1 or TRBD2 (6 bases each). Trimming pared 1 base from V and 3 bases from J, leaving 13 bases between. The CDR3 sequence is 15 residues long. The germline gives CDR1 LNHNV, CDR2 YYDKDF (reference sequence). The chain's CDR3 is CATSRVGGLDYEQYF. The CDR3 nucleotides read TGTGCCACCAGCAGAGTCGGGGGCCTAGACTACGAGCAGTACTTC.

This chain uses TRBV7-2 with TRBJ2-4; TRBD1 agrees at 7 bases. Germline loops: CDR1 SGHTA, CDR2 FQGNSA. There are 14 residues in the CDR3. V shed 3 bases, J shed 8 bases, and the junction held 7 bases outside the gene matches. The CDR3 nucleotides are TGTGCCAGCAGCTTCACAGGGGCCGGGGACATTCAGTACTTC. It yields the protein CASSFTGAGDIQYF.

The J gene is TRBJ2-7, the V gene TRBV9; D unclear. Germline V gene lookup returns CDR1 SGDLS and CDR2 YYNGEE. This CDR3 is built from 13 residues. V shed 4 bases and J shed 3 bases, with 11 bases lying between them. The CDR3 DNA sequence: TGTGCCAGCAGCCCTACGGATTTCTACGAGCAGTACTTC. Translation: CASSPTDFYEQYF.